A selection of T cell receptor beta chains follows, all from one sample in a study of blood T cell repertoires in COVID-19. Using immunoSEQ multiplex PCR, the repertoire was profiled, and TCRdb retains in-frame clones only, with some absent. This table has some 240,000 clones, approximately 88% appearing once. Sequenced input: peripheral blood. The receptor set was obtained from a man between 60 and 75 years old who had recovered from COVID-19. The CDR3 runs from the conserved cysteine through the conserved F or W. D genes are given only for firm matches. Where a row states a size, it is once, few, many or the class of an expanded clone; other rows omit it.

once | TRBJ2-3 | TRBD2 | TRBV4-1 | TGCGCCAGCAGCCAGGGACTAGCAGTGGATACGCAGTATTTT | CASSQGLAVDTQYF
. | TRBJ2-5 | . | TRBV7-9 | TGTGCCAGCAGCTTAGCGCTCGCCCCGGTGGTGGAGACCCAGTACTTC | CASSLALAPVVETQYF
. | TRBJ2-1 | . | TRBV10-3 | TGTGCCATCAGTAGACTAGAGATGAACAATGAGCAGTTCTTC | CAISRLEMNNEQFF
. | TRBJ2-4 | . | TRBV2 | TGTGCCAGCAGTGAATTAGTCAGGGGAATAGACATTCAGTACTTC | CASSELVRGIDIQYF
. | TRBJ2-5 | . | TRBV3-1/TRBV3-2 | TGTGCCAGCAGCCTTTGGGAGCAGGAGACCCAGTACTTC | CASSLWEQETQYF
. | TRBJ2-7 | . | TRBV5-1 | TGCGCCAGCAGCGCGGGATCAAGGGAGCAGTACTTC | CASSAGSREQYF
once | TRBJ2-1 | TRBD2 | TRBV28 | TGTGCCAGCAGTTTTAGCGGGAGGACGCACAATGAGCAGTTCTTC | CASSFSGRTHNEQFF
. | TRBJ1-4 | . | TRBV18 | TGTGCCAGCTCTGACTATGCAACTAATGAAAAACTGTTTTTT | CASSDYATNEKLFF
. | TRBJ2-7 | . | TRBV21-1 | TGTGCCAGCAGCGGGCTTCGGGGCTACGAGCAGTACTTC | CASSGLRGYEQYF
. | TRBJ2-1 | . | TRBV7-2 | TGTGCCAGCAGCCCAAGGGGGGACTACTACAATGAGCAGTTCTTC | CASSPRGDYYNEQFF
few | TRBJ2-7 | . | TRBV27 | TGTGCCAGCAGGCCGGCCGGGGGAGCTTCCTACGAGCAGTACTTC | CASRPAGGASYEQYF
. | TRBJ1-4 | . | TRBV7-8 | TGTGCCAGCAGCTTACAGGGGATGTCTAATGAAAAACTGTTTTTT | CASSLQGMSNEKLFF
. | TRBJ2-3 | TRBD2 | TRBV27 | TGTGCCAGCAGTTTGGGGCCTAGCGGGAGGGCCTCGGATACGCAGTATTTT | CASSLGPSGRASDTQYF
. | TRBJ1-2 | TRBD1 | TRBV19 | TGTGCCAGTAGGTTCAGGGGGTATGGCTACACCTTC | CASRFRGYGYTF
. | TRBJ2-7 | TRBD1 | TRBV19 | TGTGCCAGTAGTGTGACAGGGACCTCCTACGAGCAGTACTTC | CASSVTGTSYEQYF
. | TRBJ2-7 | TRBD1 | TRBV18 | TGTGCCAGCGGAGCCGGGACAGGGGGCTACGAGCAGTACTTC | CASGAGTGGYEQYF
. | TRBJ2-2 | TRBD1 | TRBV5-1 | TGCGCCAGCAGCTTGGAGACAGGGAGAAACACCGGGGAGCTGTTTTTT | CASSLETGRNTGELFF
. | TRBJ2-4 | . | TRBV9 | TGTGCCAGCAGCGTAGGCTCGCGAGGCGCCAAAAACATTCAGTACTTC | CASSVGSRGAKNIQYF
. | TRBJ2-1 | TRBD2 | TRBV28 | TGTGCCAGCAGTTTGGGAGGGCCGGGTGAGCAGTTCTTC | CASSLGGPGEQFF
. | TRBJ1-5 | TRBD1 | TRBV2 | TGTGCCAGCAGTTCCGGGACAGTGATCAATCAGCCCCAGCATTTT | CASSSGTVINQPQHF
. | TRBJ2-3 | TRBD2 | TRBV14 | TGTGCCAGCAGCCGGACTAGCGGGGGGGGGACAGATACGCAGTATTTT | CASSRTSGGGTDTQYF
. | TRBJ1-1 | . | TRBV30 | TGTGCCTGGAGTCCGTCCGGTGAAGCTTTCTTT | CAWSPSGEAFF
once | TRBJ2-6 | TRBD1 | TRBV5-8 | TGTGCCAGCAGCTCGGGACAGATCTCTGGGGCCAACGTCCTGACTTTC | CASSSGQISGANVLTF
. | TRBJ1-2 | . | TRBV5-1 | TGCGCCAGCAGCTTGGAATTGGGGCAAACTGGCTACACCTTC | CASSLELGQTGYTF
. | TRBJ1-5 | . | TRBV28 | TGTGCCAGCAGTTTAATCACGGGGAAAAATAGCAATCAGCCCCAGCATTTT | CASSLITGKNSNQPQHF
once | TRBJ2-2 | . | TRBV5-1 | TGCGCCAGCAGCTTCCTGACACTCAACACCGGGGAGCTGTTTTTT | CASSFLTLNTGELFF